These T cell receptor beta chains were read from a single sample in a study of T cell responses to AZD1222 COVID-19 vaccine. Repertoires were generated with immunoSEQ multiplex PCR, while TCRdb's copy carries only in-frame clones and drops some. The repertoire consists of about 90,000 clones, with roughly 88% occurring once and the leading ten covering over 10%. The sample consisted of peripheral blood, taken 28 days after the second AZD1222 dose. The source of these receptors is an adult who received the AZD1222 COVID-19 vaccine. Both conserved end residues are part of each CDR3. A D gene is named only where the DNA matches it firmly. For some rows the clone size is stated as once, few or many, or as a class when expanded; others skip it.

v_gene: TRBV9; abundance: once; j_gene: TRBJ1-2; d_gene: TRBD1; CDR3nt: TGTGCCAGCAGCGCCGCGACAGGGGAAGGCTACACCTTC; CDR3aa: CASSAATGEGYTF
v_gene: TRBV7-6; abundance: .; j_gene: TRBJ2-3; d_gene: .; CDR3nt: TGTGCCAGCAGCTTAGCTGATACAGATACGCAGTATTTT; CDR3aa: CASSLADTDTQYF
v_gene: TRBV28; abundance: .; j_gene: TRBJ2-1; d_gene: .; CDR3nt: TGTGCCAGCAGTTTTGACGGGACCTACAATGAGCAGTTCTTC; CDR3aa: CASSFDGTYNEQFF
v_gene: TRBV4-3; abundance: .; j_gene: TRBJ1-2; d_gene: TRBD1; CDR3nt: TGCGCCAGCAGCCAAGTTATTCTCGAGGGGACAGGGCCCTATGGCTACACCTTC; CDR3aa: CASSQVILEGTGPYGYTF
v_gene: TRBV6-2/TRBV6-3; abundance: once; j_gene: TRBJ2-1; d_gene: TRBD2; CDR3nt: TGTGCCAGCAGTTACTCGACTAGCGGGAGTACAAATGAGCAGTTCTTC; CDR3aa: CASSYSTSGSTNEQFF
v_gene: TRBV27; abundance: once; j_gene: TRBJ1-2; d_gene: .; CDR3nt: TGTGCTCGGTGTAGGTTCTGTTGTGGCTACACCTTC; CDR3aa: CARCRFCCGYTF
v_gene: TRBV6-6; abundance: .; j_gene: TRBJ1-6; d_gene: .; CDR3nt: TGTGCCAGCAGCGCCACCCTCGCCCTTCTCGGGGCCTCCTATAATTCACCCCTCCACTTT; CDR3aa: CASSATLALLGASYNSPLHF
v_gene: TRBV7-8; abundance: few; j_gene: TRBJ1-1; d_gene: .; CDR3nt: TGTGCCAGCCGGAGGGGGGAAGGTGAAGCTTTCTTT; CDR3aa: CASRRGEGEAFF
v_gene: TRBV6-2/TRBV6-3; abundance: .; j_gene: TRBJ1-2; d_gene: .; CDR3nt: TGTGCCAGCAGCCTGACCTTAACACGGAACAACTATGGCTACACCTTC; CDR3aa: CASSLTLTRNNYGYTF
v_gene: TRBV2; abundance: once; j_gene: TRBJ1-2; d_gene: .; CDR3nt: TGTGCCAGCACCACTACCGGGACCGGGGCTGGCTACACCTTC; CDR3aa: CASTTTGTGAGYTF
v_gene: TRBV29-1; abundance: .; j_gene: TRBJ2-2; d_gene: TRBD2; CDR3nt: TGCAGCGTGGGGACTAGCCTGAACACCGGGGAGCTGTTTTTT; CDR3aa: CSVGTSLNTGELFF
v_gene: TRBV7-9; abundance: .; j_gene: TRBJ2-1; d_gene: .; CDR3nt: TGTGCCAGCTTACCCTCGAGGGCAGGTCTCCACAATGAGCAGTTCTTC; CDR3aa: CASLPSRAGLHNEQFF
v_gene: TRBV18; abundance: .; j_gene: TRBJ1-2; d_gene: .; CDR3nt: TGTGCCAGCTCAATAAGCCGAACCGACAGTGGCTACACCTTC; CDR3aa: CASSISRTDSGYTF
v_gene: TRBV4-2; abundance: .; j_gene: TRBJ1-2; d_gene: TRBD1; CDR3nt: TGTGCCAGCAGCCAAGACGAGGACAGGGGCTATTATGGCTACACCTTC; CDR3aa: CASSQDEDRGYYGYTF
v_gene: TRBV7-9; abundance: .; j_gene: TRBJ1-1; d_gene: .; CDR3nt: TGTGCCAGCAGCTTAGAGGTAGGAGGATGGGACACTGAAGCTTTCTTT; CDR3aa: CASSLEVGGWDTEAFF
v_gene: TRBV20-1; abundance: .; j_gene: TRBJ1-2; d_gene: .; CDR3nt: TGCAGTGCTGGCACCGAAGGGGGCTACACCTTC; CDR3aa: CSAGTEGGYTF
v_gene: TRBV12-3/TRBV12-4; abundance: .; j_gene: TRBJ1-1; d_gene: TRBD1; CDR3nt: TGTGCCAGCAGTTTAACGAAGACAGGGTTTGCTTTCTTT; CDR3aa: CASSLTKTGFAFF
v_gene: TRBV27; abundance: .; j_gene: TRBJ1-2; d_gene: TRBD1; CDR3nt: TGTGCCAGCAGTTTAGGGCAGGGGGTTGGCTATGGCTACACCTTC; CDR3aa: CASSLGQGVGYGYTF
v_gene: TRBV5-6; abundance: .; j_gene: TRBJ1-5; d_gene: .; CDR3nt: TGTGCCAGCAGCTTTAATCAGCCCCAGCATTTT; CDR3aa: CASSFNQPQHF
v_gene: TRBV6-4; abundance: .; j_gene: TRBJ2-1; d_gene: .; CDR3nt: TGTGCCAGCAGTGACTCGGGACACTCCTACAATGAGCAGTTCTTC; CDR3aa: CASSDSGHSYNEQFF
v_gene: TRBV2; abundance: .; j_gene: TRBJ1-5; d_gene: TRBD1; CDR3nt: TGTGCCAGCAGTGTGGGACAGGGTGAGCCCCAGCATTTT; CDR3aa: CASSVGQGEPQHF
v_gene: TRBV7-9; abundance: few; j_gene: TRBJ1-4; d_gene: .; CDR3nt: TGTGCCAGCAGCAAGGAGCTCGCGGCTAATGAAAAACTGTTTTTT; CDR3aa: CASSKELAANEKLFF
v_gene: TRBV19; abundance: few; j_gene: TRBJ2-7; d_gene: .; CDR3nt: TGTGCCAGTAGTACATCAGGGAGCGAGCAGTACTTC; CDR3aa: CASSTSGSEQYF
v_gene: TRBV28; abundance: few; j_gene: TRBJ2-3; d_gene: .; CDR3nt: TGTGCCAGCAGTTTAGCCCCTAGCACAGATACGCAGTATTTT; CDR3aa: CASSLAPSTDTQYF
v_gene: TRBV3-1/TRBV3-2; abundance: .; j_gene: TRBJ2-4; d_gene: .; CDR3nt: TGTGCCAGCACATCGGGACTAGCCAAAAACATTCAGTACTTC; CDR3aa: CASTSGLAKNIQYF
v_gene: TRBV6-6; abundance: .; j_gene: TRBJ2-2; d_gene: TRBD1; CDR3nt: TGTGCCAGCAGTTACGGACAGGGGACCACCGGGGAGCTGTTTTTT; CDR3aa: CASSYGQGTTGELFF
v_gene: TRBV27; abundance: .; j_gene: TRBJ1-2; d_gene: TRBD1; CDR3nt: TGTGCCAGCACCCAATCTAGGGACAGGAATGGCTACACCTTC; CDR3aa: CASTQSRDRNGYTF
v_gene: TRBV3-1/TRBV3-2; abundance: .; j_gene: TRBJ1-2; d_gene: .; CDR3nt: TGTGCCAGCAGCCAAGAGGTGGGGACTGGCTACACCTTC; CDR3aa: CASSQEVGTGYTF
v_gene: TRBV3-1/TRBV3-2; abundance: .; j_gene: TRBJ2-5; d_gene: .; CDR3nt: TGTGCCAGCAGCCAAGAACCCCGTGACAGGTCGGCCCAGTACTTC; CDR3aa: CASSQEPRDRSAQYF
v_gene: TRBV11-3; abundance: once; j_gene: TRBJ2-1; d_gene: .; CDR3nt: TGTGCCAGCAGCTTAAGTTTGGGTGAGCAGTTCTTC; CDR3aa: CASSLSLGEQFF
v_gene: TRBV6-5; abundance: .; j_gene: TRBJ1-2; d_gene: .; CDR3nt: TGTGCCAGCAGCCCAGCAGGGGAAAACTATGGCTACACCTTC; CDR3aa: CASSPAGENYGYTF
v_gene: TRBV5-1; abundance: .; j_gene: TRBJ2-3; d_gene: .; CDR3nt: TGCGCCAGCAGCCCGGACAGCACAGATACGCAGTATTTT; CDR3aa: CASSPDSTDTQYF
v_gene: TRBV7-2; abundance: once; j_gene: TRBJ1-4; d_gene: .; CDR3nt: TGTGCCAGCAGCGAACATACAGGGCGGATTGAAAAACTGTTTTTT; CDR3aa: CASSEHTGRIEKLFF
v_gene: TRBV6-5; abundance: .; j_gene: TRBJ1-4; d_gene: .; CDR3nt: TGTGCCAGCATGTGGGGATCCGTGAATGAAAAACTGTTTTTT; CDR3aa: CASMWGSVNEKLFF
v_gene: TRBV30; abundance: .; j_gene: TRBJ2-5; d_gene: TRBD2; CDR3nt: TGTGCCTGGGGGACTATTGAGGAGACCCAGTACTTC; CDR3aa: CAWGTIEETQYF
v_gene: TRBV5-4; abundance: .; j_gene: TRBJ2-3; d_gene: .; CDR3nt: TGTGCCAGCAGCTTGGGCCAGGATACGCAGTATTTT; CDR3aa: CASSLGQDTQYF
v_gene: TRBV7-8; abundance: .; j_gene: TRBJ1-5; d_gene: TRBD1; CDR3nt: TGTGCCAGCAGCCCCCGAACAGGGGTGGGCAATCAGCCCCAGCATTTT; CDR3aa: CASSPRTGVGNQPQHF
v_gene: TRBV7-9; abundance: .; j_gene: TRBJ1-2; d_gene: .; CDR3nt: TGTGCCAGCAGCCGAGAGGGCCGTTTTTATGGCTACACCTTC; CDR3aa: CASSREGRFYGYTF
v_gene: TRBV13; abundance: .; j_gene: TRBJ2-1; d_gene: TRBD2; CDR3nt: TGTGCCAGCAGCTTCATTAGCGGGAGCAATGAGCAGTTCTTC; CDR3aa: CASSFISGSNEQFF
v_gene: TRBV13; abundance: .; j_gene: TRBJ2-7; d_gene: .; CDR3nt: TGTGCCAGCAGGTCCAGGATAGCCTCCTACGAGCAGTACTTC; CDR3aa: CASRSRIASYEQYF
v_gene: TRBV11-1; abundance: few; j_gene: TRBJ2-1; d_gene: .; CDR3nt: TGTGCCAGCAGCTTAGCGCTAAGTTTAGGGAATGAGCAGTTCTTC; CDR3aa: CASSLALSLGNEQFF
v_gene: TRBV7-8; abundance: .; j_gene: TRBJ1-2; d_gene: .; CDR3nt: TGTGCCAGCAGCTTAGACCTGATGGCAGCCCTACCTCAAAACTATGGCTACACCTTC; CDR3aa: CASSLDLMAALPQNYGYTF
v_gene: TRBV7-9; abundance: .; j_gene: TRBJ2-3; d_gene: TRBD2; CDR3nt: TGTGCCAGCAGCTTAGATCCTAGGACTAGCTACAATCCAGATACGCAGTATTTT; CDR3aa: CASSLDPRTSYNPDTQYF
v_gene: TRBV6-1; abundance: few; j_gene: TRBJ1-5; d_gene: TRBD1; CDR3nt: TGTGCCAGCAGTGAATCGTTCGGGGTGGGACAGTTCAATCAGCCCCAGCATTTT; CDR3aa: CASSESFGVGQFNQPQHF
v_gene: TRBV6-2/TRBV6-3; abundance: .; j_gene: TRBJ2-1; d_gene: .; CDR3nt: TGTGCCAGCAGTAAAGGGACTCCCGGGTGGAATGAGCAGTTCTTC; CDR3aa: CASSKGTPGWNEQFF